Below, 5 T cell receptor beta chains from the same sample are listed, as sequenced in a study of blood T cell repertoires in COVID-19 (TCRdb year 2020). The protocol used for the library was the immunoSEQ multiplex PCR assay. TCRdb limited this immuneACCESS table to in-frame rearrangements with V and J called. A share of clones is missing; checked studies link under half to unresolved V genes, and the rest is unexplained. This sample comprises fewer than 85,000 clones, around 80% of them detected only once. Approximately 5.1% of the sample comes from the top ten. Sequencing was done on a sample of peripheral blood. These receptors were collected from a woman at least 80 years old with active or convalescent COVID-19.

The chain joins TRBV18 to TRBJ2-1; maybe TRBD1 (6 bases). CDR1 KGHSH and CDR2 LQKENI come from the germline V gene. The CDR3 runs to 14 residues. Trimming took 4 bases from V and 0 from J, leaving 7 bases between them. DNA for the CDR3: TGTGCCAGCTCACGAGGGGGCTCCTACAATGAGCAGTTCTTC. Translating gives CASSRGGSYNEQFF.

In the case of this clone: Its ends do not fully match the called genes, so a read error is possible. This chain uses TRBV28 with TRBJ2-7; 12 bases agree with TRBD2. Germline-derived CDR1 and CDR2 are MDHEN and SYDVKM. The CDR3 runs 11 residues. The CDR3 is CLTSGGYEQYF. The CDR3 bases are TGCCTAACTAGCGGGGGGTACGAGCAGTACTTC.

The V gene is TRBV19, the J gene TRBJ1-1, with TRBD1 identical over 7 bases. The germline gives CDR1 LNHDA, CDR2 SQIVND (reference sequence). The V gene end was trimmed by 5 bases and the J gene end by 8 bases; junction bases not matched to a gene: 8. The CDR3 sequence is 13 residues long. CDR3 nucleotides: TGTGCCAGTAGTGTAGGGGGCTTTAACGAAGCTTTCTTT. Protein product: CASSVGGFNEAFF.

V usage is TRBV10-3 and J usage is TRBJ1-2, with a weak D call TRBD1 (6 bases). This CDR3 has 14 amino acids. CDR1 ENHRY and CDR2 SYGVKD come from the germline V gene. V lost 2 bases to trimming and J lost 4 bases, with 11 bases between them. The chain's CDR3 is CAISETGSAYGYTF. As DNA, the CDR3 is TGTGCCATCAGTGAGACAGGGTCGGCCTATGGCTACACCTTC.

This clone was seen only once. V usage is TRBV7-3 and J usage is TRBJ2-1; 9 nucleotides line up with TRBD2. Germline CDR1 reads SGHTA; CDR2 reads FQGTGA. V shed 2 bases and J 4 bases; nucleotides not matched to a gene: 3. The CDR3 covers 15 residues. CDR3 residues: CASSLEAGGYNEQFF. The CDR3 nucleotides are TGTGCCAGCAGCTTAGAGGCGGGAGGGTACAATGAGCAGTTCTTC.